This T cell receptor beta chain originates from a study of T-cell reconstitution after alpha-beta-depleted transplantation in children. General study results and limits: T-cell counts and diversity were attributed mostly to newly produced T cells one year after transplant. Alpha-beta T cells about two months after transplant reportedly derived from several hundred expanded graft clones. In some patients, recipient T cells and intrathymic progenitors surviving conditioning explained high day-60 diversity.

For TCRbeta, the library was prepared with unique molecular identifiers. TCRdb called the PCR reads again in MiXCR, with one record for every CDR3 protein. Of 130,000 to 150,000 distinct CDR3 sequences in the sample, around 9% were seen once. Turning to this clonotype: What it recognizes is unknown.

This CDR3 has 15 residues. CDR1 and CDR2 from the germline V gene are DFQATT and SNEGSKA (reference sequence). V was cut by 3 bases and J by 7 bases, with 19 bases left in between. This receptor was taken from a female patient aged 2 to 10 who had a stem cell transplant for congenital amegakaryocytic thrombocytopenia, so the T cells may come from the graft donor. This chain joins TRBV20-1 and TRBJ1-5; weak D call: TRBD1 (6 bases). The input for sequencing was PBMCs, mostly from graft donor cells, taken 180 days after TCRalphabeta/CD19-depleted stem cell transplant. The CDR3 loop reads CSARLPGGRGQPQHF. The DNA of the CDR3 is TGCAGTGCTAGGCTCCCCGGGGGGCGCGGGCAGCCCCAGCATTTT.